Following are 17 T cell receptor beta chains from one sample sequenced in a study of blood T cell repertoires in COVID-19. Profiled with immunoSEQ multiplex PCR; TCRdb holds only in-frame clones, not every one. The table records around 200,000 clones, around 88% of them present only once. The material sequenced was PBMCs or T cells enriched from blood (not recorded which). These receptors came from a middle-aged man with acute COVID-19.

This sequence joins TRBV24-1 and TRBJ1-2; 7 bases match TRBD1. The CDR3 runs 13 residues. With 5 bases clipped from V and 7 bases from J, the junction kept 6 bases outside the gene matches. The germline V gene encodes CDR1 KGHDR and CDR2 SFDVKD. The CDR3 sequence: CATSARQGGGYTF. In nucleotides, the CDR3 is TGTGCCACCAGTGCCAGACAGGGAGGTGGCTACACCTTC.

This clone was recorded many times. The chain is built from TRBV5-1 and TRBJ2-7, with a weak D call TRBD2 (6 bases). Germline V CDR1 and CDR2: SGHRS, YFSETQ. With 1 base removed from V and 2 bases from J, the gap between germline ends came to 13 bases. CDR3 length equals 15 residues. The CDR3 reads CASSLQGGPPYEQYF. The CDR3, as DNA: TGCGCCAGCAGCTTGCAAGGAGGGCCCCCCTACGAGCAGTACTTC.

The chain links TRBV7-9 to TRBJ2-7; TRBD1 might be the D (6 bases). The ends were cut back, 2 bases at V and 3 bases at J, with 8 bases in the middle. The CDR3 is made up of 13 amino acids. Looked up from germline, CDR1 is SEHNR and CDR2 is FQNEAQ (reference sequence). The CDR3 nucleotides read TGTGCCAGCAGCTTAACAGGGAACTACGAGCAGTACTTC. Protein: CASSLTGNYEQYF. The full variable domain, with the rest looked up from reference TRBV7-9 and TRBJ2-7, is DTGVSQNPRHKITKRGQNVTFRCDPISEHNRLYWYRQTLGQGPEFLTYFQNEAQLEKSRLLSDRFSAERPKGSFSTLEIQRTEQGDSAMYLCASSLTGNYEQYFGPGTRLTVT.

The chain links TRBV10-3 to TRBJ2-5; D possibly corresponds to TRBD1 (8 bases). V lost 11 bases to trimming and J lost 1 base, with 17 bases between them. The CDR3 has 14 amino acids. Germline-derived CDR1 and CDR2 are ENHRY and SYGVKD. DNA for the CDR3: TGTGCCTCAACACAGGGGGGGCCCCAAGAGACCCAGTACTTC. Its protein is CASTQGGPQETQYF.

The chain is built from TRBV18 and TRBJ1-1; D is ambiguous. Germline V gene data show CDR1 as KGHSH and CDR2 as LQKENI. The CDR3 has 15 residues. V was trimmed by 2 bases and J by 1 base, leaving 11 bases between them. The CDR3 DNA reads TGTGCCAGCTCACCAGGCCTCACACCGAACACTGAAGCTTTCTTT. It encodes CASSPGLTPNTEAFF.

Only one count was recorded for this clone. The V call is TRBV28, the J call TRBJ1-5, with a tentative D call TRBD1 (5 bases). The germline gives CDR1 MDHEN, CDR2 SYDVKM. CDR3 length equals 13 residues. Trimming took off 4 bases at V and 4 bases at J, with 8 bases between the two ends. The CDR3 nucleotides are TGTGCCAGCAGTTGGGGGGGGAATCAGCCCCAGCATTTT. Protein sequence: CASSWGGNQPQHF.

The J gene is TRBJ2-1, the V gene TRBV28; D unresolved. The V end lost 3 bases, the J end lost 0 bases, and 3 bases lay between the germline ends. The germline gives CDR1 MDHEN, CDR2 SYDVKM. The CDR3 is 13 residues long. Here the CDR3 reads CASSFRSYNEQFF. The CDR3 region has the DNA TGTGCCAGCAGTTTCCGCTCCTACAATGAGCAGTTCTTC.

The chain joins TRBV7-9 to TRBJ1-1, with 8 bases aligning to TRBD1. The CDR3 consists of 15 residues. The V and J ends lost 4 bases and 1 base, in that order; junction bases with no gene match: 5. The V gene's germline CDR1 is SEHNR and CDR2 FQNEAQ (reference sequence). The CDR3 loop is CASSSSTGENTEAFF. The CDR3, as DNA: TGTGCCAGCAGCTCCTCGACAGGGGAGAACACTGAAGCTTTCTTT.

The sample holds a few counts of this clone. The CDR3 reads CASSRGGTKNIQYF. The CDR3 DNA reads as TGTGCCAGCAGTCGGGGGGGAACCAAAAACATTCAGTACTTC. The V call is TRBV28, the J call TRBJ2-4, with 8 bases fitting TRBD2. The CDR3 sequence is 14 residues long. Trimming took 5 bases from V and 2 from J; bases not matched to a gene: 2. Germline V gives CDR1 MDHEN, CDR2 SYDVKM.

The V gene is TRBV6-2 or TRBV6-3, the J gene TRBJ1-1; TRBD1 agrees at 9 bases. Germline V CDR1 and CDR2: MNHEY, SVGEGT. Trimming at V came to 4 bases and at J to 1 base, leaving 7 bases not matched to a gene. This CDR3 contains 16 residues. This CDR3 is CASSSGDRVPNTEAFF. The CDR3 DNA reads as TGTGCCAGCAGTTCCGGGGACAGGGTACCGAACACTGAAGCTTTCTTT.

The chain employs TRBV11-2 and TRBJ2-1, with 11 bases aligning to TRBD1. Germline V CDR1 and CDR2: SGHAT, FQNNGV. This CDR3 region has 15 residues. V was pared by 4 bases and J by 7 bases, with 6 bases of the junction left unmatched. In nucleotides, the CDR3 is TGTGCCAGCAGCTCCGCCGGACAGGGGGCAAATGAGCAGTTCTTC. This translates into CASSSAGQGANEQFF.

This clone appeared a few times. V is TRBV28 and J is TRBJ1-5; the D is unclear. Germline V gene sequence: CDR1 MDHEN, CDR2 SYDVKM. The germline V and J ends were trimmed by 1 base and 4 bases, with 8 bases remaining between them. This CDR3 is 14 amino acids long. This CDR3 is CASSLYTGNQPQHF. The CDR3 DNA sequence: TGTGCCAGCAGTTTATATACGGGGAATCAGCCCCAGCATTTT. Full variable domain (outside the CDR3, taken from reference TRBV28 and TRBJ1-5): DVKVTQSSRYLVKRTGEKVFLECVQDMDHENMFWYRQDPGLGLRLIYFSYDVKMKEKGDIPEGYSVSREKKERFSLILESASTNQTSMYLCASSLYTGNQPQHFGDGTRLSIL.

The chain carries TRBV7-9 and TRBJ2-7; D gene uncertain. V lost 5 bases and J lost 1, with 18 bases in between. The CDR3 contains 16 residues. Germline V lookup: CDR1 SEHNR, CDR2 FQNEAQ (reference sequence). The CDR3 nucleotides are TGTGCCAGCAGCCCCGGGTCTCACCGATTATCCTACGAGCAGTACTTC. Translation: CASSPGSHRLSYEQYF.

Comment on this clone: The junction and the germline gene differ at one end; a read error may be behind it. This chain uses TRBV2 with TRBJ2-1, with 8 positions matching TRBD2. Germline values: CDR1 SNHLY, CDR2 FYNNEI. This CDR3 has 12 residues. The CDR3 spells CNSGKEYNEQFF. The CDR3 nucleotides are TGCAATAGCGGGAAGGAGTACAATGAGCAGTTCTTC.

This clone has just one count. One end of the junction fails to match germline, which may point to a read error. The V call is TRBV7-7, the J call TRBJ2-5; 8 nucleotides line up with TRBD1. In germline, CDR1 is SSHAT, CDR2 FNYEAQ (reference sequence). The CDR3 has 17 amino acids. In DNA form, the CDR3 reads TGTGCTAGCAGCTTAGCGCGAGGACAGGGATCGGGAGAGACCCAGTACTTC. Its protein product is CASSLARGQGSGETQYF.

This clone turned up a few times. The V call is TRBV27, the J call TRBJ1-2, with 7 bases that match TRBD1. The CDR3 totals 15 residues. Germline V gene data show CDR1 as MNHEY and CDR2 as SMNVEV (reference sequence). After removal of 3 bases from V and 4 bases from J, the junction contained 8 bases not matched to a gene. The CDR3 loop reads CASSFDRALSYGYTF. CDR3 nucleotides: TGTGCCAGCAGTTTCGACAGGGCCCTCAGCTATGGCTACACCTTC.

CDR3 in DNA: TGTGCCAGCAGTTACTCGTCAGGGTCTGGAAACACCATATATTTT. Translation gives CASSYSSGSGNTIYF. The chain couples TRBV6-5 to TRBJ1-3; D perhaps matches TRBD1 (5 bases). With 0 bases removed from V and 1 base from J, the gap between germline ends came to 7 bases. Germline V gene sequence: CDR1 MNHEY, CDR2 SVGAGI. The CDR3 spans 15 residues.